The 32 T cell receptor beta chains below come from one sample, sequenced in a study of T cell responses to AZD1222 COVID-19 vaccine. Assay: immunoSEQ multiplex PCR; the TCRdb copy retains only in-frame clones and omits some. The sample carries around 120,000 clones, approximately 88% recorded once. The sequencing here drew on peripheral blood, taken on day 0 of AZD1222 vaccination. The receptors stem from an adult in good health.

The chain has TRBV7-2 and TRBJ1-6; D unresolved. This CDR3 has 15 amino acids. V gave up 3 bases and J gave up 4 bases, with 10 bases separating them. Germline loops: CDR1 SGHTA, CDR2 FQGNSA. CDR3 coding DNA: TGTGCCAGCAGCTTTGATGCCGGGTATAATTCACCCCTCCACTTT. Protein product: CASSFDAGYNSPLHF.

This chain joins TRBV19 and TRBJ2-7; 7 bases are shared with TRBD1. This CDR3 has 15 amino acids. The V gene end was trimmed by 1 base and the J gene end by 3 bases; junction bases not matched to a gene: 6. Germline V CDR1 and CDR2: LNHDA, SQIVND (reference sequence). CDR3 sequence: CASSIATGIIYEQYF. CDR3 nucleotides: TGTGCCAGTAGTATAGCGACAGGGATAATCTACGAGCAGTACTTC.

The rearrangement uses TRBV27 and TRBJ2-2; possibly TRBD2 for D (6 bases). This CDR3 is 15 amino acids long. V lost 5 bases to trimming and J lost 0 bases, with 10 bases between them. In germline, CDR1 is MNHEY, CDR2 SMNVEV (reference sequence). CDR3 sequence (DNA): TGTGCCAGCAGTCGCTCGGGGGCGAACACCGGGGAGCTGTTTTTT. Residues: CASSRSGANTGELFF.

This chain connects TRBV9 to TRBJ1-3; no firm D call. Trimming pared 4 bases from V and 0 bases from J, leaving 11 bases between. Germline lookup yields CDR1 SGDLS and CDR2 YYNGEE. The CDR3 has 15 amino acids. Here the CDR3 DNA reads TGTGCCAGCAGCTCCTCCGGGAACTCTGGAAACACCATATATTTT. This translates into CASSSSGNSGNTIYF.

This clone was detected only a few times. The CDR3: CASSSPRGQGQYQPQHF. CDR3 nucleotides: TGTGCCAGCAGTTCCCCCCGGGGACAGGGCCAATATCAGCCCCAGCATTTT. The rearrangement links TRBV28 to TRBJ1-5, with 9 nucleotides matching TRBD1. After removal of 4 bases from V and 5 bases from J, the junction contained 12 bases not matched to a gene. Germline V CDR1 and CDR2: MDHEN, SYDVKM. The CDR3 totals 17 residues.

The chain is built from TRBV12-3 or TRBV12-4 and TRBJ1-2; 10 positions agree with TRBD1. After removal of 5 bases from V and 12 bases from J, the junction contained 9 bases not matched to a gene. The CDR3 runs 13 residues. CDR3 protein: CASSRLPGQGNTF. The CDR3 DNA follows: TGTGCCAGCAGTCGACTCCCGGGACAGGGGAACACCTTC.

CDR3 sequence: CASSAGDQPQHF. The CDR3 DNA reads as TGTGCCAGCAGCGCAGGGGATCAGCCCCAGCATTTT. The chain uses TRBV9 and TRBJ1-5; TRBD1 is a possible D gene (6 bases). Germline lookup yields CDR1 SGDLS and CDR2 YYNGEE. The V gene lost 3 bases and the J gene lost 5 bases, with 6 bases spanning the gap. The CDR3 length is 12 residues.

The J gene is TRBJ2-1, the V gene TRBV21-1; the D call of TRBD2 is as the table states it, not checked on the DNA. TRBV21-1 is an annotated pseudogene. The CDR3 is 16 amino acids. Written as DNA, the CDR3 is TGTGCCAGCAGCAAAGTTAGGTACTATTCTAACAATGAGCAGTTCTTC. Translating it yields CASSKVRYYSNNEQFF.

The chain has TRBV11-3 and TRBJ2-2; perhaps TRBD2 as D (5 bases). Germline loops: CDR1 SGHNT, CDR2 YENEEA. There are 15 residues in the CDR3. Trimming cost V 3 bases and J 0 bases, with 8 bases left between them. The CDR3 loop reads CASSFSGTNTGELFF. The DNA for the CDR3 is TGTGCCAGCAGCTTCTCGGGAACGAACACCGGGGAGCTGTTTTTT.

V gene TRBV5-1 combines with J gene TRBJ2-2; D gene uncertain. V lost 2 bases, J lost 8 bases, and 13 bases lay in between. The CDR3 has 14 residues. Germline V CDR1 and CDR2: SGHRS, YFSETQ. Here the CDR3 DNA reads TGCGCCAGCAGCTTCGGCCCAAACGGAGGGGAGCTGTTTTTT. This gives the protein CASSFGPNGGELFF.

This rearrangement joins TRBV10-3 to TRBJ2-7; 10 bases line up with TRBD1. Germline assignment: CDR1 ENHRY and CDR2 SYGVKD. Trimming removed 10 bases from V and 5 bases from J; junction bases left unmatched: 14. The CDR3 has 15 residues. CDR3 sequence (DNA): TGTGCCACACAAAAGGAACGACAGGGGGCTCACGAGCAGTACTTC. Translation gives CATQKERQGAHEQYF.

CDR3 nucleotides: TGTGCCAGCTCACCTCAACACGGAGACCGGGGGGTCTATGGCTACACCTTC. Protein sequence: CASSPQHGDRGVYGYTF. The V call is TRBV19, the J call TRBJ1-2; maybe TRBD1 (5 bases). The CDR3 contains 17 residues. Trimming shortened V by 9 bases and J by 4 bases, and 27 bases separated the two germline ends. Germline V lookup: CDR1 LNHDA, CDR2 SQIVND (reference sequence).

The chain joins TRBV7-2 to TRBJ2-5, with 10 bases matching TRBD1. The germline V gene encodes CDR1 SGHTA and CDR2 FQGNSA. The CDR3 sequence is 17 residues long. V shed 3 bases, J shed 3 bases, and the junction held 10 bases outside the gene matches. In nucleotides, the CDR3 is TGTGCCAGCAGCTTCGGCCAAGGAGGGACAGGGGAAGAGACCCAGTACTTC. Its protein is CASSFGQGGTGEETQYF.

The J gene is TRBJ1-5, the V gene TRBV5-1; 7 bases agree with TRBD1. V dropped 0 bases and J dropped 5; count of bases not matched to a gene: 2. This CDR3 is built from 14 residues. CDR1 SGHRS and CDR2 YFSETQ come from the germline V gene. The CDR3 sequence is CASSLDGTDQPQHF. In DNA form, the CDR3 reads TGCGCCAGCAGCTTGGACGGGACAGATCAGCCCCAGCATTTT. Together with reference TRBV5-1 and TRBJ1-5, the CDR3 gives the full variable domain: KAGVTQTPRYLIKTRGQQVTLSCSPISGHRSVSWYQQTPGQGLQFLFEYFSETQRNKGNFPGRFSGRQFSNSRSEMNVSTLELGDSALYLCASSLDGTDQPQHFGDGTRLSIL.

This chain joins TRBV25-1 and TRBJ2-3; 8 nucleotides match TRBD1. CDR1 is MGHDK and CDR2 is SYGVNS in the germline V gene. Germline trimming cut 0 bases from V and 0 bases from J; bases unmatched to any gene: 2. This CDR3 spans 16 amino acids. The CDR3 spells CASSEYRTGSTDTQYF. CDR3 nucleotide sequence: TGTGCCAGCAGTGAATATAGGACAGGGAGCACAGATACGCAGTATTTT.

The V and J genes are TRBV5-1 and TRBJ1-5; D is unclear. The CDR3 runs to 14 residues. CDR1 is SGHRS and CDR2 is YFSETQ in the germline V gene. The ends were cut back, 0 bases at V and 5 bases at J, with 9 bases in the middle. CDR3 in amino acids: CASSLVVGDQPQHF. The CDR3 DNA is TGCGCCAGCAGCTTGGTGGTAGGTGATCAGCCCCAGCATTTT.

Note on this clone: This specimen includes other DNA sequences encoding the same CDR3. V and J are TRBV18 and TRBJ1-5; D is undetermined. The CDR3 runs to 13 residues. Trimming shortened V by 3 bases and J by 5 bases, and 8 bases separated the two germline ends. Germline CDR1 KGHSH, CDR2 LQKENI. The CDR3 DNA is TGTGCCAGCTCACCGGGGAGAGATCAGCCCCAGCATTTT. Translating it yields CASSPGRDQPQHF.

The CDR3 bases are TGTGCCAGCAGCGAGCGACCCGCAGGTGAAAAACTGTTTTTT. Its protein is CASSERPAGEKLFF. The rearrangement links TRBV7-2 to TRBJ1-4; D uncertain. Germline CDR1 is SGHTA and CDR2 is FQGNSA. Between the trimmed V and J ends, which lost 5 bases and 7 bases, there was a span of 14 bases. The CDR3 spans 14 residues. Drawing the rest from reference TRBV7-2 and TRBJ1-4, the complete variable domain is GAGVSQSPSNKVTEKGKDVELRCDPISGHTALYWYRQSLGQGLEFLIYFQGNSAPDKSGLPSDRFSAERTGGSVSTLTIQRTQQEDSAVYLCASSERPAGEKLFFGSGTQLSVL.

The genes are TRBV6-1 and TRBJ1-2, with D possibly TRBD1 on 5 matching bases. Germline-derived CDR1 and CDR2 are MNHNS and SASEGT. V lost 0 bases and J 6 bases, leaving 14 bases between the germline ends. The CDR3 consists of 15 residues. The CDR3 reads CASSEAPDKFNGYTF. The CDR3 nucleotides are TGTGCCAGCAGTGAAGCCCCGGACAAGTTTAATGGCTACACCTTC.

The chain employs TRBV7-3 and TRBJ2-2; 12 positions agree with TRBD2. The ends lost 4 bases at V and 0 bases at J; junction bases unmatched: 6. Germline V gene data show CDR1 as SGHTA and CDR2 as FQGTGA. The CDR3 runs 18 residues. The CDR3 DNA is TGTGCCAGCAGCTCGTCGACTAGCGGGGGCTCGAACACCGGGGAGCTGTTTTTT. Translation gives CASSSSTSGGSNTGELFF.

The V call is TRBV28, the J call TRBJ1-2, with 10 bases identical to TRBD1. From germline, CDR1 is MDHEN and CDR2 SYDVKM. Trimming cost V 10 bases and J 5 bases; bases outside gene matches: 13. This CDR3 comprises 15 residues. The CDR3 nucleotides are TGTGCCACTTCGACAGGGGGCCCCCCCCCATATGGCTACACCTTC. Protein: CATSTGGPPPYGYTF.

V is TRBV5-4 and J is TRBJ2-2; D is unclear. Trimming took 3 bases from V and 5 from J, leaving 5 bases between them. The CDR3 length is 12 residues. Germline CDR1 reads SGHNT; CDR2 reads YYREEE (reference sequence). Written as DNA, the CDR3 is TGTGCCAGCAGCTCCTGGACCGGGGAGCTGTTTTTT. It codes for CASSSWTGELFF.

This sequence joins TRBV2 and TRBJ2-1; tentative D call: TRBD2 (5 bases). This CDR3 has 12 amino acids. The ends were cut back, 3 bases at V and 9 bases at J, with 9 bases in the middle. The germline V gene encodes CDR1 SNHLY and CDR2 FYNNEI. The CDR3 nucleotides are TGTGCCAGCAGTGAGGACTCGAGTGAGCAGTTCTTC. Translated, it gives CASSEDSSEQFF.

This chain links TRBV18 with TRBJ1-3, with D possibly TRBD1 on 6 matching bases. V was pared by 0 bases and J by 3 bases, with 12 bases between. There are 16 residues in the CDR3. From germline, CDR1 is KGHSH and CDR2 LQKENI. The CDR3: CASSPPMGAVGNTIYF. The DNA for the CDR3 is TGTGCCAGCTCACCACCGATGGGGGCTGTTGGAAACACCATATATTTT.

The chain joins TRBV6-5 to TRBJ2-1; 8 nucleotides align to TRBD2. Trimming took 6 bases from V and 8 from J; bases not matched to a gene: 12. Germline V gene data show CDR1 as MNHEY and CDR2 as SVGAGI. The CDR3 contains 15 residues. CDR3 in amino acids: CASRQSAGGKDEQFF. The DNA for the CDR3 is TGTGCCAGCAGACAATCGGCGGGGGGTAAGGATGAGCAGTTCTTC.

The chain joins TRBV11-2 to TRBJ2-6; no definite D call. Trimming took off 6 bases at V and 4 bases at J, with 13 bases between the two ends. The germline CDR1 and CDR2 sequences are SGHAT and FQNNGV. The CDR3 contains 15 residues. The CDR3 is CASRAQARGANVLTF. The CDR3 region has the DNA TGTGCCAGCAGGGCCCAGGCAAGAGGGGCCAACGTCCTGACTTTC.

V and J are TRBV20-1 and TRBJ1-2, with unresolved D. Trimming took 3 bases from V and 8 from J, leaving 13 bases between them. This CDR3 comprises 12 residues. Germline loops: CDR1 DFQATT, CDR2 SNEGSKA (reference sequence). CDR3 DNA sequence: TGCAGTGCTAGTCCGAACTTAGGGGGCTACACCTTC. This encodes CSASPNLGGYTF.

This clone showed up just once. This chain connects TRBV3-1 (or the pseudogene TRBV3-2) to TRBJ1-4; D is unresolved. V was pared by 1 base and J by 7 bases, with 13 bases between. From germline, CDR1 is LGHDT and CDR2 YNNKEL (reference sequence). This CDR3 is 15 amino acids long. The CDR3 region has the DNA TGTGCCAGCAGCCAAGCGGGGTGGGTCGGTGAAAAACTGTTTTTT. This codes for CASSQAGWVGEKLFF.

The V and J genes are TRBV18 and TRBJ2-3, with 8 positions matching TRBD1. In germline, CDR1 is KGHSH, CDR2 LQKENI. V lost 5 bases, J lost 2 bases, and 9 bases stayed unmatched. The CDR3 runs 16 residues. The CDR3 protein is CASSNTGTGDTDTQYF. The CDR3 nucleotides read TGTGCCAGCTCAAATACCGGGACAGGAGACACAGATACGCAGTATTTT.

The chain carries TRBV5-1 and TRBJ1-1; 9 bases are shared with TRBD1. CDR1 and CDR2 from the germline V gene are SGHRS and YFSETQ. The V segment lost 4 bases and the J segment 7 bases; nucleotides outside the gene matches: 5. The CDR3 has 13 amino acids. CDR3 sequence: CASSLGQGFEAFF. CDR3 DNA: TGCGCCAGCAGCCTGGGACAGGGTTTTGAAGCTTTCTTT.

The V and J genes are TRBV6-5 and TRBJ1-2, with 9 bases aligning to TRBD1. Germline V lookup: CDR1 MNHEY, CDR2 SVGAGI. V was clipped by 8 bases and J by 7 bases; unmatched bases: 8. The CDR3 loop spans 13 amino acids. The CDR3 region is CASEDRGSFGYTF. The CDR3 nucleotides read TGTGCCAGCGAAGACAGGGGGTCATTTGGCTACACCTTC.

This chain joins TRBV4-2 and TRBJ2-3; D might be TRBD2 (9 bases). Germline CDR1 is LGHNA and CDR2 is YNFKEQ. The CDR3 covers 16 residues. Trimming took 4 bases from V and 5 from J, leaving 19 bases between them. The CDR3 DNA is TGTGCCAGCAGCCCAGGGGGCGGGGGGGCGGTAGATACGCAGTATTTT. Translated, it gives CASSPGGGGAVDTQYF.